This T cell receptor beta chain was identified in a study of T-cell reconstitution after alpha-beta-depleted transplantation in children. Regarding this clonotype: Its antigen remains unknown. Just one base apart from a much larger clone, this may be a read error.

The V gene's germline CDR1 is SGHVS and CDR2 FNYEAQ. This CDR3 is 13 amino acids long. Unique molecular identifiers were incorporated during preparation of the TCRbeta library. TCRdb recomputed calls from the PCR reads with MiXCR, one row per CDR3 protein. Of 200,000 to 250,000 distinct CDR3 sequences listed, about a tenth were seen once; the top ten hold over 25%. Study outcomes and limitations: Reports say that about two months after transplant, the alpha-beta T cells came out of several hundred graft clones that had expanded. Once a year had passed after transplant, T-cell counts and diversity came mostly from newly produced T cells. Diversity of TCRbeta at day 60 was high in some patients, arising from surviving recipient T cells and thymic progenitors.

The clonotype originates from a child under three years old with acute myeloid leukemia, due to receive a stem cell transplant. This chain uses TRBV7-6 with TRBJ1-1; the D is unclear. The material sequenced was PBMCs, taken before TCRalphabeta/CD19-depleted stem cell transplant. The DNA of the CDR3 is TGTGCCGGCAGTACACAGACCCAGACTGAAGCTTTCTTT. Translating it yields CAGSTQTQTEAFF.